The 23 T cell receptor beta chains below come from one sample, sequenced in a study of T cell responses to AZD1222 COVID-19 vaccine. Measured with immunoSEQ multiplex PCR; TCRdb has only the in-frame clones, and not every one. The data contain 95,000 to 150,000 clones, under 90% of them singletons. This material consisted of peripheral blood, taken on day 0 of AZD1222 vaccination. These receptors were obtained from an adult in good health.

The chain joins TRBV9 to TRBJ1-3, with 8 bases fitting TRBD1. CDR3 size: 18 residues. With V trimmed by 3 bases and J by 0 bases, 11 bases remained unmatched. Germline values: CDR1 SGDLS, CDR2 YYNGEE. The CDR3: CASSASGGTGFSGNTIYF. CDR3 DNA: TGTGCCAGCAGCGCCAGTGGGGGGACAGGTTTCTCTGGAAACACCATATATTTT.

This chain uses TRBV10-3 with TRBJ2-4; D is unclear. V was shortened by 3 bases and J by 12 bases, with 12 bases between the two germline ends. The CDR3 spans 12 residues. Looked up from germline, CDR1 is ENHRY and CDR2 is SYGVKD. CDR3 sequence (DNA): TGTGCCATCAGTGATTCTTGGAAAGCTCAGTACTTC. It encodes CAISDSWKAQYF.

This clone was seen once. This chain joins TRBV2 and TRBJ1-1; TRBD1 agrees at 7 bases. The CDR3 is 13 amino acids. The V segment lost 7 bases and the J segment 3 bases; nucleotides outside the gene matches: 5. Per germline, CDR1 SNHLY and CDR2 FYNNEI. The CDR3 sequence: CASKGGEYTEAFF. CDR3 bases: TGTGCCAGCAAAGGGGGCGAATACACTGAAGCTTTCTTT. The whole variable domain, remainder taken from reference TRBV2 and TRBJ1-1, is EPEVTQTPSHQVTQMGQEVILRCVPISNHLYFYWYRQILGQKVEFLVSFYNNEISEKSEIFDDQFSVERPDGSNFTLKIRSTKLEDSAMYFCASKGGEYTEAFFGQGTRLTVV.

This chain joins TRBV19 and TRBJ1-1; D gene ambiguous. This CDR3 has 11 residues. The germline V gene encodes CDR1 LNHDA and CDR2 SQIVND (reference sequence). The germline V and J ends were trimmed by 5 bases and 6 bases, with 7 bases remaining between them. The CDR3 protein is CASSVRAEAFF. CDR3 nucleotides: TGTGCCAGTAGTGTCCGGGCTGAAGCTTTCTTT.

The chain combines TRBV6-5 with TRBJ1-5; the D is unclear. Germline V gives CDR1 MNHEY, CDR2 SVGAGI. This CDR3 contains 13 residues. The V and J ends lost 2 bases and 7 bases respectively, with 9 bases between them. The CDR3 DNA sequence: TGTGCCAGCAGTTACATCATCGGCCAGCCCCAGCATTTT. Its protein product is CASSYIIGQPQHF.

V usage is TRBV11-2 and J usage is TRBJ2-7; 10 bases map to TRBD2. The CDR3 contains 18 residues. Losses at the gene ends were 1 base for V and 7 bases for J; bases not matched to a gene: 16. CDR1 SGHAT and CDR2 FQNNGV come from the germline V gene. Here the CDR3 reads CASSLGRLAGERGREQYF. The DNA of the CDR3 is TGTGCCAGCAGCTTAGGTCGGCTAGCGGGAGAACGCGGTAGGGAGCAGTACTTC. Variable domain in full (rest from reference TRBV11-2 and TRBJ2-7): EAGVAQSPRYKIIEKRQSVAFWCNPISGHATLYWYQQILGQGPKLLIQFQNNGVVDDSQLPKDRFSAERLKGVDSTLKIQPAKLEDSAVYLCASSLGRLAGERGREQYFGPGTRLTVT.

The CDR3 is CASIMTGPTEAFF. The CDR3 coding sequence is TGTGCCAGCATCATGACAGGACCCACTGAAGCTTTCTTT. The chain is built from TRBV2 and TRBJ1-1; the D gene is possibly TRBD1 (6 bases). Germline values: CDR1 SNHLY, CDR2 FYNNEI. This CDR3 region has 13 residues. Trimming cost V 7 bases and J 4 bases, with 13 bases left between them.

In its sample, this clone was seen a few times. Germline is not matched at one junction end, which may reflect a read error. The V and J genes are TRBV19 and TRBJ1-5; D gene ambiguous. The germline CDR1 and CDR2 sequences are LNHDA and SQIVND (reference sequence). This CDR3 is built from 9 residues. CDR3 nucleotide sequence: TGTGCCAGTAGTACCCCTTCGCGGTTT. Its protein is CASSTPSRF.

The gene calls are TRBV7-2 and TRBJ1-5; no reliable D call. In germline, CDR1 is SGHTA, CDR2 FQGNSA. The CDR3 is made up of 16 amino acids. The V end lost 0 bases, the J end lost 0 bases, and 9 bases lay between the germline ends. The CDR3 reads CASSLAGSNSNQPQHF. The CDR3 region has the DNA TGTGCCAGCAGCTTAGCAGGGAGCAATAGCAATCAGCCCCAGCATTTT.

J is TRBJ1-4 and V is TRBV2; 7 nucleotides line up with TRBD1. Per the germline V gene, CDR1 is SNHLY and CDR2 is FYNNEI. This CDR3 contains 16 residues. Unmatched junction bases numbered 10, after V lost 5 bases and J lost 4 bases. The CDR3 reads CASSLRGTDSNEKLFF. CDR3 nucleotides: TGTGCCAGCAGTCTGCGAGGGACAGACAGTAATGAAAAACTGTTTTTT.

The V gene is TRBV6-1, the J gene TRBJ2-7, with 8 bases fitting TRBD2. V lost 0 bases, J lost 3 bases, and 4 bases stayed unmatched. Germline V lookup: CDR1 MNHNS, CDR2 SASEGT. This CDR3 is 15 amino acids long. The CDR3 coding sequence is TGTGCCAGCAGTGAAGCCAACCGGGGGGGCTACGAGCAGTACTTC. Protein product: CASSEANRGGYEQYF.

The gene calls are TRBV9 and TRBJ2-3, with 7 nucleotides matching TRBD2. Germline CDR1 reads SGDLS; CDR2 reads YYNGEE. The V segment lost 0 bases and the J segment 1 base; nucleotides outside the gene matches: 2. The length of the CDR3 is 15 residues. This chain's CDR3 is CASSVEAGGTDTQYF. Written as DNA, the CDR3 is TGTGCCAGCAGCGTAGAGGCGGGAGGCACAGATACGCAGTATTTT.

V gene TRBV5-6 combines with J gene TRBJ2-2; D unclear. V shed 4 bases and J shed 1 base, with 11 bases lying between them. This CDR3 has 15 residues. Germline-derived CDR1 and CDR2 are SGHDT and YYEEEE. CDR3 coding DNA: TGTGCCAGCAGCCCGGATCGACAGAACACCGGGGAGCTGTTTTTT. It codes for CASSPDRQNTGELFF.

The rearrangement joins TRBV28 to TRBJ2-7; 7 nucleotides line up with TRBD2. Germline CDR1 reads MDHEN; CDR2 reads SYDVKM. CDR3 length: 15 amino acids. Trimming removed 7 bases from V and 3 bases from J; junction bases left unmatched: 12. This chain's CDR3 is CASNTRRPSGYEQYF. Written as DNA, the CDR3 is TGTGCCAGCAACACGAGGCGGCCTAGCGGCTACGAGCAGTACTTC.

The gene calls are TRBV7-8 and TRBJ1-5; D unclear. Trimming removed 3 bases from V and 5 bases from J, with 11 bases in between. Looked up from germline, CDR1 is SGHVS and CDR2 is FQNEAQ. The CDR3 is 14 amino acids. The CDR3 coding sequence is TGTGCCAGCAGCTTTGAGTCATGGGATCAGCCCCAGCATTTT. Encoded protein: CASSFESWDQPQHF.

The chain's CDR3 is CASSQTGGGSYEQYF. The CDR3 nucleotides are TGTGCCAGCAGCCAAACCGGGGGGGGATCCTACGAGCAGTACTTC. The chain is built from TRBV3-1 (or the pseudogene TRBV3-2) and TRBJ2-7; 8 bases match TRBD2. Trimming removed 2 bases from V and 1 base from J; junction bases left unmatched: 4. Germline loops: CDR1 LGHDT, CDR2 YNNKEL (reference sequence). This CDR3 comprises 15 residues.

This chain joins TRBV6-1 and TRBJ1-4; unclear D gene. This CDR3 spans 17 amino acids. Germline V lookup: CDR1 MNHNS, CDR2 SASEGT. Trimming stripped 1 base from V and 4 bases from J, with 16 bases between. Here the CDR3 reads CASSEEGRGRGNEKLFF. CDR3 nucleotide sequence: TGTGCCAGCAGTGAAGAGGGTAGAGGGCGAGGTAATGAAAAACTGTTTTTT.

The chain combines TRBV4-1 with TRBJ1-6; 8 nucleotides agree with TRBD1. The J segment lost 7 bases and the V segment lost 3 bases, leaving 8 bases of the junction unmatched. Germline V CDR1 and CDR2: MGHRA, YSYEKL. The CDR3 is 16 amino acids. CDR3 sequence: CASSHPTDRANSPLHF. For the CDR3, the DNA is TGCGCCAGCAGCCACCCGACGGACAGGGCGAATTCACCCCTCCACTTT.

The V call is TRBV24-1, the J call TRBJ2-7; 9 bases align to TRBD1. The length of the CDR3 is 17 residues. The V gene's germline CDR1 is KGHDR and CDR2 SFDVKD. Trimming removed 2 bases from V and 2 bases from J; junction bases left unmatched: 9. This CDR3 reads CATSDSPRTGAPYEQYF. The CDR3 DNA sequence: TGTGCCACCAGTGATTCGCCGAGGACAGGGGCCCCCTACGAGCAGTACTTC.

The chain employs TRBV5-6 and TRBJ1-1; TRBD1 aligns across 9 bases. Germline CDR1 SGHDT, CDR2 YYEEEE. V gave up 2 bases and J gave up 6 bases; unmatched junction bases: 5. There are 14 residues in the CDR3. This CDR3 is CASSFTGGRAEAFF. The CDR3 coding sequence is TGTGCCAGCAGCTTTACAGGGGGCCGCGCTGAAGCTTTCTTT.

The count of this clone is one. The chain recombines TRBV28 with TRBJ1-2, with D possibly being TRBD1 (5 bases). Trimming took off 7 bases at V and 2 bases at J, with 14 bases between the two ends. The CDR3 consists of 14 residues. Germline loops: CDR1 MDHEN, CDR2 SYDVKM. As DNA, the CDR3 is TGTGCCAGCACTTCATGGGGGGGGAACTATGGCTACACCTTC. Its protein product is CASTSWGGNYGYTF.

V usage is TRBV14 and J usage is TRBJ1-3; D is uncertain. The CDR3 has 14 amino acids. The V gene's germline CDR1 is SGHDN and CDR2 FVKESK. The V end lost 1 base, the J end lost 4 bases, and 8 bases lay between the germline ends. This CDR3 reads CASSQATAGNTIYF. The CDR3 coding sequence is TGTGCCAGCAGCCAAGCAACTGCGGGAAACACCATATATTTT.

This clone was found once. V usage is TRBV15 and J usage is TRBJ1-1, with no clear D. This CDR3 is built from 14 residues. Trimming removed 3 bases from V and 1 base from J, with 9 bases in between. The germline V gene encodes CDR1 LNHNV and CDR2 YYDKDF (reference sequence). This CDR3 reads CATSSLGANTEAFF. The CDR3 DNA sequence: TGTGCCACCAGCAGTTTAGGTGCGAACACTGAAGCTTTCTTT. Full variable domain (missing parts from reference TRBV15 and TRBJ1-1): DAMVIQNPRYQVTQFGKPVTLSCSQTLNHNVMYWYQQKSSQAPKLLFHYYDKDFNNEADTPDNFQSRRPNTSFCFLDIRSPGLGDTAMYLCATSSLGANTEAFFGQGTRLTVV.